One and the same sample provided the 20 T cell receptor beta chains below, sequenced in a study of cytomegalovirus exposure and HLA in healthy donors. This PCR relied on a set of 60 Vbeta primers and 13 Jbeta primers. Libraries were prepared by immunoSEQ multiplex PCR; TCRdb keeps only in-frame clonotypes and omits some of them. The repertoire consists of some 100,000 clones, with about 79% occurring once and the leading ten covering more than 0.95%. Sequencing was carried out using PBMCs. The receptors originated from a woman aged 18-29 years in good health and CMV-seronegative.

This chain uses TRBV28 with TRBJ2-4; 10 nucleotides line up with TRBD2. The CDR3 spans 16 residues. Germline loops: CDR1 MDHEN, CDR2 SYDVKM. The V segment lost 4 bases and the J segment 6 bases; nucleotides outside the gene matches: 9. The CDR3 here is CASSSRISGGGNIQYF. In DNA, the CDR3 is TGTGCCAGCAGTTCCCGTATAAGCGGGGGGGGAAACATTCAGTACTTC. Looking up the rest from reference TRBV28 and TRBJ2-4 gives the full variable domain: DVKVTQSSRYLVKRTGEKVFLECVQDMDHENMFWYRQDPGLGLRLIYFSYDVKMKEKGDIPEGYSVSREKKERFSLILESASTNQTSMYLCASSSRISGGGNIQYFGAGTRLSVL.

The rearrangement uses TRBV7-3 and TRBJ2-2; 9 positions match TRBD2. With V trimmed by 5 bases and J by 2 bases, 12 bases remained unmatched. The CDR3 has 18 residues. Per germline, CDR1 SGHTA and CDR2 FQGTGA. CDR3 sequence: CASSPHSGTSSNTGELFF. CDR3 bases: TGTGCCAGCAGCCCTCACTCCGGGACTAGCTCTAACACCGGGGAGCTGTTTTTT.

The chain links TRBV19 to TRBJ1-6; TRBD1 agrees at 9 bases. Unmatched junction bases numbered 5, after V lost 5 bases and J lost 9 bases. Germline V gives CDR1 LNHDA, CDR2 SQIVND (reference sequence). The length of the CDR3 is 14 residues. The CDR3 region is CASSGQGSGSPLHF. Here the CDR3 DNA reads TGTGCCAGTAGTGGACAGGGGTCGGGTTCACCCCTCCACTTT.

The genes are TRBV7-9 and TRBJ1-1; D might be TRBD1 (5 bases). Germline V gene lookup returns CDR1 SEHNR and CDR2 FQNEAQ (reference sequence). Trimming left V 8 bases short and J 9 bases short, with 16 bases between. CDR3 length: 12 residues. The CDR3 spells CASELWAGQAFF. The CDR3 DNA reads TGTGCCAGCGAACTGTGGGCAGGGCAAGCTTTCTTT. Based on the CDR3 plus reference TRBV7-9 and TRBJ1-1, the full variable domain is DTGVSQNPRHKITKRGQNVTFRCDPISEHNRLYWYRQTLGQGPEFLTYFQNEAQLEKSRLLSDRFSAERPKGSFSTLEIQRTEQGDSAMYLCASELWAGQAFFGQGTRLTVV.

This clone was seen more than once but under ten times. This rearrangement joins TRBV19 to TRBJ1-1; possibly TRBD1 for D (6 bases). The V and J ends lost 6 bases and 0 bases respectively, with 14 bases between them. The CDR3 consists of 15 residues. Germline lookup yields CDR1 LNHDA and CDR2 SQIVND (reference sequence). The CDR3: CASSPTGQMNTEAFF. The CDR3 DNA is TGTGCCAGTAGCCCAACGGGACAAATGAACACTGAAGCTTTCTTT.

This chain's CDR3 is CASSSSVMVDTQYF. The CDR3 DNA reads TGTGCCAGCAGCTCCTCGGTTATGGTAGATACGCAGTATTTT. The V gene is TRBV5-4, the J gene TRBJ2-3; no clear D gene. Trimming cost V 3 bases and J 5 bases, with 13 bases left between them. The CDR3 length is 14 residues. Germline loops: CDR1 SGHNT, CDR2 YYREEE (reference sequence).

This chain connects TRBV29-1 to TRBJ1-3, with TRBD1 identical over 7 bases. In germline, CDR1 is SQVTM, CDR2 ANQGSEA. There are 19 residues in the CDR3. Losses at the gene ends were 1 base for V and 2 bases for J; bases not matched to a gene: 17. CDR3 sequence reads: CSVEVADNAGGIPGNTIYF. CDR3 bases: TGCAGCGTTGAAGTAGCGGATAATGCAGGGGGTATACCTGGAAACACCATATATTTT.

The chain combines TRBV5-1 with TRBJ2-3; possible D gene TRBD1, 5 bases. Looked up from germline, CDR1 is SGHRS and CDR2 is YFSETQ. V was shortened by 4 bases and J by 1 base, with 16 bases between the two germline ends. The CDR3 loop spans 16 amino acids. CDR3 nucleotides: TGCGCCAGCAGCCGGTCGTGGCAGGGTGGCACAGATACGCAGTATTTT. It translates to CASSRSWQGGTDTQYF.

The CDR3 spells CASSADRGENSPLHF. CDR3 coding DNA: TGTGCCAGCTCAGCCGACAGGGGGGAAAATTCACCCCTCCACTTT. The rearrangement uses TRBV18 and TRBJ1-6, with TRBD1 identical over 9 bases. Germline CDR1 reads KGHSH; CDR2 reads LQKENI. CDR3 length: 15 residues. V shed 5 bases and J 7 bases; nucleotides not matched to a gene: 6.

This rearrangement joins TRBV19 to TRBJ2-5; TRBD2 might be the D (6 bases). V lost 8 bases to trimming and J lost 11 bases, with 18 bases between them. This CDR3 contains 12 residues. Germline CDR1 and CDR2: LNHDA and SQIVND (reference sequence). CDR3 coding DNA: TGTGCCAGTTCGAGGGGCCCTCGGGAGCAGTACTTC. Protein product: CASSRGPREQYF.

V is TRBV19 and J is TRBJ2-1, with 10 positions matching TRBD2. CDR1 LNHDA and CDR2 SQIVND come from the germline V gene (reference sequence). This CDR3 has 16 residues. V was clipped by 6 bases and J by 0 bases; unmatched bases: 5. This chain's CDR3 is CASSRTSGRSYNEQFF. Here the CDR3 DNA reads TGTGCCAGTAGCCGGACTAGCGGACGCTCCTACAATGAGCAGTTCTTC.

This chain links TRBV5-6 with TRBJ2-7; TRBD1 matches at 7 bases. The CDR3 is made up of 14 amino acids. Per germline, CDR1 SGHDT and CDR2 YYEEEE. With V trimmed by 5 bases and J by 2 bases, 7 bases remained unmatched. The CDR3 nucleotides are TGTGCCAGCAGTTCTGGGACAGCACCCTACGAGCAGTACTTC. Its protein is CASSSGTAPYEQYF.

This clone occurred a few times. The rearrangement links TRBV23-1 to TRBJ2-7, with D maybe TRBD1 (5 bases). TRBV23-1 is an ORF, with its function uncertain. This CDR3 contains 19 residues. Trimming pared 0 bases from V and 4 bases from J, leaving 25 bases between. CDR3 loop: CASSQSTPGRRWGCYEQYF. The DNA of the CDR3 is TGCGCCAGCAGTCAATCCACGCCCGGGCGACGCTGGGGCTGTTACGAGCAGTACTTC.

This sequence joins TRBV6-1 and TRBJ1-6; 7 bases match TRBD1. J gave up 2 bases and V 9 bases, and 7 bases lay outside the gene matches. Germline V gene lookup returns CDR1 MNHNS and CDR2 SASEGT. The CDR3 has 15 residues. The CDR3: CASSTGEAYNSPLHF. CDR3 sequence (DNA): TGTGCCAGTTCCACAGGGGAAGCCTATAATTCACCCCTCCACTTT.

This clone appeared once. The chain carries TRBV18 and TRBJ1-1; perhaps TRBD1 as D (6 bases). Germline V gene data show CDR1 as KGHSH and CDR2 as LQKENI. Trimming took off 3 bases at V and 3 bases at J, with 11 bases between the two ends. CDR3 size: 14 residues. The CDR3 nucleotides are TGTGCCAGCTCACCCGGCCCAGGGGACACTGAAGCTTTCTTT. As protein: CASSPGPGDTEAFF.

V and J are TRBV7-2 and TRBJ2-5, with 16 positions matching TRBD2. Germline V gene data show CDR1 as SGHTA and CDR2 as FQGNSA. V shed 5 bases, J shed 4 bases, and the junction held 10 bases outside the gene matches. The CDR3 extends over 18 amino acids. The CDR3 coding sequence is TGTGCCAGCAGCCGTAGCACCGGGACTAGCGGGAGGGGAGAGACCCAGTACTTC. It yields the protein CASSRSTGTSGRGETQYF.

The rearrangement uses TRBV29-1 and TRBJ2-2; D uncertain. V lost 4 bases to trimming and J lost 2 bases, with 8 bases between them. Germline CDR1 reads SQVTM; CDR2 reads ANQGSEA. The CDR3 has 13 amino acids. CDR3 in amino acids: CSVVETNTGELFF. The DNA for the CDR3 is TGCAGCGTTGTAGAGACAAACACCGGGGAGCTGTTTTTT.

The rearrangement links TRBV7-3 to TRBJ2-3; 10 nucleotides align to TRBD2. The germline V gene has CDR1 SGHTA and CDR2 FQGTGA. The CDR3 contains 14 residues. Unmatched junction bases numbered 3, after V lost 4 bases and J lost 5 bases. DNA of the CDR3: TGTGCCAGCAGCTCGCTAGCGGGAGTAGATACGCAGTATTTT. This encodes CASSSLAGVDTQYF.

This clone was counted a single time. The chain recombines TRBV30 with TRBJ2-3; unclear D gene. Germline loops: CDR1 GTSNPN, CDR2 SVGIG (reference sequence). The V end was cut by 0 bases, the J end by 2 bases, with 6 bases between. This CDR3 spans 13 amino acids. The CDR3 region has the DNA TGTGCCTGGAGTGTTCGTCTCACAGATACGCAGTATTTT. Translated: CAWSVRLTDTQYF. The full variable domain, rest sourced from reference TRBV30 and TRBJ2-3, is SQTIHQWPATLVQPVGSPLSLECTVEGTSNPNLYWYRQAAGRGLQLLFYSVGIGQISSEVPQNLSASRPQDRQFILSSKKLLLSDSGFYLCAWSVRLTDTQYFGPGTRLTVL.

The chain uses TRBV19 and TRBJ1-1; 8 bases match TRBD1. This CDR3 region has 15 residues. In germline, CDR1 is LNHDA, CDR2 SQIVND (reference sequence). Germline trimming cut 7 bases from V and 4 bases from J; bases unmatched to any gene: 11. The CDR3 nucleotides read TGTGCCAGTAATAATCCGAACAGGGGGATCACTGAAGCTTTCTTT. Translating it yields CASNNPNRGITEAFF.